Listed below are T cell receptor beta chains from one sample, sequenced in a study of blood T cell repertoires in COVID-19. Sequencing was performed with immunoSEQ multiplex PCR; in TCRdb, only in-frame clones are kept and a portion is missing. The data hold about 300,000 clones, with about 90% observed a single time. Sequencing was carried out using PBMCs or T cells enriched from blood (not recorded which). These receptors were collected from a woman between 18 and 29 years old with acute COVID-19. Each CDR3 is given with its conserved first and last residue. The order of the fields is clone size, V gene, D gene, J gene, CDR3 protein, CDR3 DNA. D genes are given only for firm matches. Clone size appears in some rows only: once, few, many, or a class for an expanded clone.

>.|TRBV6-5|TRBD1|TRBJ2-7
CASSSKTGGYEQYF
TGTGCCAGCAGTTCAAAAACAGGGGGCTACGAGCAGTACTTC
>few|TRBV10-2|TRBD1|TRBJ1-2
CASRGTEGGYGYTF
TGCGCCAGCAGAGGGACAGAAGGAGGGTATGGCTACACCTTC
>.|TRBV29-1|.|TRBJ1-5
CSVARGGNQPQHF
TGCAGCGTAGCCAGGGGAGGCAATCAGCCCCAGCATTTT
>.|TRBV15|.|TRBJ2-6
CATSRGSSGANVLTF
TGTGCCACCAGCAGAGGCAGCTCTGGGGCCAACGTCCTGACTTTC
>.|TRBV19|.|TRBJ2-3
CASSYTDTQYF
TGTGCCAGTAGCTACACAGATACGCAGTATTTT
>.|TRBV27|.|TRBJ2-1
CASSALAFNEQFF
TGTGCCAGCAGTGCTCTAGCGTTCAATGAGCAGTTCTTC
>.|TRBV10-1|.|TRBJ2-1
CASSDYILHNEQFF
TGCGCCAGCAGTGACTATATTTTGCACAATGAGCAGTTCTTC
>.|TRBV12-5|.|TRBJ1-1
CASGLGPEGTEAFF
TGTGCTAGTGGCCTGGGCCCAGAAGGCACTGAAGCTTTCTTT
>.|TRBV9|.|TRBJ2-5
CASSAQGLFQETQYF
TGTGCCAGCAGCGCCCAGGGACTGTTCCAAGAGACCCAGTACTTC
>.|TRBV9|TRBD2|TRBJ2-5
CASSQGTSGRETQYF
TGTGCCAGCAGTCAAGGGACTAGCGGGAGAGAGACCCAGTACTTC
>.|TRBV30|.|TRBJ1-1
CAWRVRLAGNTEAFF
TGTGCCTGGAGGGTACGCCTGGCAGGGAACACTGAAGCTTTCTTT
>.|TRBV21-1|.|TRBJ1-4
CASNQTGSRATNEKLFF
TGTGCCAGCAACCAGACAGGTTCCCGAGCAACTAATGAAAAACTGTTTTTT
>.|TRBV28|.|TRBJ1-5
CASSVGGYSNQPQHF
TGTGCCAGCAGCGTGGGAGGTTATAGCAATCAGCCCCAGCATTTT
>.|TRBV9|TRBD1|TRBJ2-7
CASSVAGALGQGTYEQYF
TGTGCCAGCAGCGTAGCGGGGGCTCTGGGACAGGGGACCTACGAGCAGTACTTC
>.|TRBV28|TRBD1|TRBJ1-3
CASSFLRDRGNTIYF
TGTGCCAGCAGTTTCCTCCGGGACAGAGGAAACACCATATATTTT
>.|TRBV6-5|.|TRBJ1-2
CASSPEGAPRGGYTF
TGTGCCAGCAGTCCGGAGGGCGCCCCAAGAGGCGGCTACACCTTC
>.|TRBV5-1|TRBD1|TRBJ1-2
CASSFRGTGDPYTF
TGCGCCAGCAGCTTTCGAGGGACAGGGGACCCCTACACCTTC
>.|TRBV6-5|.|TRBJ1-5
CASSPGGSMRQPQHF
TGTGCCAGCAGCCCGGGGGGTTCAATGAGACAGCCCCAGCATTTT
>.|TRBV6-5|TRBD1|TRBJ2-3
CATRPGQGDTDTQYF
TGTGCCACGCGCCCGGGACAGGGAGACACAGATACGCAGTATTTT
>few|TRBV6-5|TRBD1|TRBJ1-5
CASSLGQGLNQPQHF
TGTGCCAGCAGTTTAGGACAGGGCCTTAATCAGCCCCAGCATTTT
>.|TRBV9|.|TRBJ2-3
CASSVATRRESTDTQYF
TGTGCCAGCAGCGTAGCTACGAGGCGGGAAAGCACAGATACGCAGTATTTT
>once|TRBV19|TRBD2|TRBJ2-1
CASVAGAPGEQFF
TGTGCCAGCGTAGCGGGAGCCCCGGGCGAGCAGTTCTTC
>once|TRBV7-2|.|TRBJ1-5
CATRGGGYQPQHF
TGTGCCACCCGGGGGGGAGGATATCAGCCCCAGCATTTT
>.|TRBV30|.|TRBJ1-4
CAWSVLGGNEKLFF
TGTGCCTGGAGTGTACTCGGCGGGAATGAAAAACTGTTTTTT
>.|TRBV11-2|TRBD1|TRBJ1-3
CASSDRGSGNTIYF
TGTGCCAGCTCCGACAGGGGATCCGGAAACACCATATATTTT
>.|TRBV6-5|.|TRBJ1-4
CASSYSTPPTNEKLFF
TGTGCCAGCAGTTACTCCACACCCCCAACTAATGAAAAACTGTTTTTT
>.|TRBV7-9|.|TRBJ1-1
CASSLPRVNAEAFF
TGTGCCAGCAGCTTACCCAGGGTGAACGCTGAAGCTTTCTTT
>.|TRBV5-6|TRBD2|TRBJ2-1
CASSPPGLASFREQFF
TGTGCCAGCAGCCCCCCGGGACTAGCCTCCTTCCGGGAGCAGTTCTTC
>.|TRBV29-1|TRBD1|TRBJ2-5
CSVAERDRGETQYF
TGCAGCGTCGCAGAAAGGGACAGGGGGGAGACCCAGTACTTC